This TCR beta chain was documented in a study of cytomegalovirus exposure and HLA in healthy donors. Study-wide background: Drawn from HLA-typed donors, 80 million to 95 million unique TCRs were held in an early data release. There were approximately 400 genotyped donors. Of these, about 80% fell in the genetic ancestry cluster associated with self-reported Caucasian donors. Study results and limitations: TCR beta chain V- and J-gene trimming was linked, in a later analysis, to a missense variant in DCLRE1C.

With 60 Vbeta and 13 Jbeta primers, the PCR was carried out. Per the original methods: The count from a later analysis was some 81 million unique TCR beta chains, about 9.9 million of them shared. Sequencing used immunoSEQ multiplex PCR; TCRdb keeps in-frame clones, though not all of them. V, J and clone size are taken as reported in that table, and D and trimming were inferred from the DNA itself. Of more than 110,000 clones listed, approximately 73% are singletons. There are a few counts of this clone. Antigen: not known. The source is a woman aged 40 to 50 in good health and CMV-seronegative. Sequencing was performed on PBMCs.

In DNA form, the CDR3 reads TGTGCCAGCGAGGATAGCAATCAGCCCCAGCATTTT. It yields the protein CASEDSNQPQHF. This chain uses TRBV6-1 with TRBJ1-5; no reliable D call. The CDR3 has 12 residues. Germline CDR1 is MNHNS and CDR2 is SASEGT. Trimming left V 8 bases short and J 0 bases short, with 5 bases between.